These 19 T cell receptor beta chains originate from one sample sequenced in a study of T cell changes during pregnancy in multiple sclerosis. Here immunoSEQ multiplex PCR was the method, and the copy in TCRdb shows in-frame clones only, minus some. The sample consists of over 50,000 clones, 70% to 90% of them appearing once. Sequencing was performed on peripheral blood, taken in the first trimester of pregnancy. These receptors all come from a female donor with multiple sclerosis, enrolled in a pregnancy study.

A few counts support this clone. V is TRBV14 and J is TRBJ2-3, with TRBD2 matching 12 bases. Trimming removed 4 bases from V and 4 bases from J; junction bases left unmatched: 6. The CDR3 is made up of 16 amino acids. CDR1 is SGHDN and CDR2 is FVKESK in the germline V gene. CDR3 sequence (DNA): TGTGCCAGCAGCCTTCAGACTAGCGGGAGATCAGATACGCAGTATTTT. Protein: CASSLQTSGRSDTQYF. Full variable domain (rest looked up from reference TRBV14 and TRBJ2-3): EAGVTQFPSHSVIEKGQTVTLRCDPISGHDNLYWYRRVMGKEIKFLLHFVKESKQDESGMPNNRFLAERTGGTYSTLKVQPAELEDSGVYFCASSLQTSGRSDTQYFGPGTRLTVL.

The rearrangement links TRBV4-1 to TRBJ2-4, with D perhaps TRBD1 (6 bases). The CDR3 totals 16 residues. Germline CDR1 MGHRA, CDR2 YSYEKL. Trimming took off 3 bases at V and 0 bases at J, with 12 bases between the two ends. This chain's CDR3 is CASSHLQGLAKNIQYF. CDR3 sequence (DNA): TGCGCCAGCAGCCACCTACAGGGCCTAGCCAAAAACATTCAGTACTTC.

The chain uses TRBV27 and TRBJ2-7; 7 bases map to TRBD2. J lost 0 bases, V lost 3 bases, and 5 bases had no gene match. Germline loops: CDR1 MNHEY, CDR2 SMNVEV (reference sequence). The CDR3 covers 15 residues. CDR3 residues: CASSLGGDSSYEQYF. The DNA of the CDR3 is TGTGCCAGCAGTTTGGGGGGGGACTCCTCCTACGAGCAGTACTTC.

The chain combines TRBV28 with TRBJ2-3; D perhaps matches TRBD1 (6 bases). CDR3 length equals 14 residues. Trimming stripped 3 bases from V and 2 bases from J, with 9 bases between. Germline V gene sequence: CDR1 MDHEN, CDR2 SYDVKM. Here the CDR3 DNA reads TGTGCCAGCAGTTTTCAGGGGCACACAGATACGCAGTATTTT. Translation gives CASSFQGHTDTQYF.

This clone was counted many times. This chain links TRBV29-1 with TRBJ2-5; 10 bases are a match to TRBD2. CDR3 length: 14 amino acids. V lost 3 bases to trimming and J lost 4 bases; unmatched junction nucleotides: 5. Germline lookup yields CDR1 SQVTM and CDR2 ANQGSEA. The CDR3: CSVDRSGRVETQYF. The CDR3 nucleotides read TGCAGCGTTGACCGGAGCGGGAGGGTAGAGACCCAGTACTTC.

The J gene is TRBJ1-1, the V gene TRBV5-1; 8 nucleotides align to TRBD1. This CDR3 is 15 amino acids long. Trimming cost V 4 bases and J 1 base; bases outside gene matches: 6. CDR1 SGHRS and CDR2 YFSETQ come from the germline V gene. DNA of the CDR3: TGCGCCAGCAGCCCTGGACAGGGTGGGAACACTGAAGCTTTCTTT. Encoded protein: CASSPGQGGNTEAFF.

This clone appeared a few times. CDR3 DNA sequence: TGTGCCAGCAGCTTGATCGGGAGGATCGTCGGGGAGCTGTTTTTT. Translation: CASSLIGRIVGELFF. This sequence joins TRBV5-5 and TRBJ2-2; TRBD2 aligns across 7 bases. This CDR3 is built from 15 residues. J gave up 7 bases and V 1 base, and 7 bases lay outside the gene matches. Germline assignment: CDR1 SGHKS and CDR2 YYEKEE (reference sequence). Full variable domain (remainder filled in from reference TRBV5-5 and TRBJ2-2): DAGVTQSPTHLIKTRGQQVTLRCSPISGHKSVSWYQQVLGQGPQFIFQYYEKEERGRGNFPDRFSARQFPNYSSELNVNALLLGDSALYLCASSLIGRIVGELFFGEGSRLTVL.

The rearrangement joins TRBV7-4 to TRBJ2-5, with D perhaps matching TRBD2 (5 bases). Trimming pared 3 bases from V and 5 bases from J, leaving 16 bases between. The CDR3 sequence is 15 residues long. The V gene's germline CDR1 is SGHVT and CDR2 SQSDAQ. The DNA for the CDR3 is TGTGCCAGCAGCTTGAATGCTGGAGGCGGGGAGACCCAGTACTTC. It encodes CASSLNAGGGETQYF.

The rearrangement joins TRBV7-9 to TRBJ1-2; 7 bases map to TRBD1. The V gene's germline CDR1 is SEHNR and CDR2 FQNEAQ (reference sequence). V trimming: 5 bases; J trimming: 12 bases; junction bases outside the gene matches: 12. The CDR3 has 13 amino acids. The CDR3 here is CASSKTGEAADTF. In nucleotides, the CDR3 is TGTGCCAGCAGCAAAACAGGGGAAGCTGCTGACACCTTC.

This chain links TRBV7-2 with TRBJ2-7; D possibly corresponds to TRBD2 (5 bases). The V gene lost 1 base and the J gene lost 2 bases, with 6 bases spanning the gap. The CDR3 has 13 amino acids. The V gene's germline CDR1 is SGHTA and CDR2 FQGNSA. The CDR3 spells CASSLGRPYEQYF. The CDR3 DNA follows: TGTGCCAGCAGCTTAGGGAGGCCCTACGAGCAGTACTTC.

V usage is TRBV28 and J usage is TRBJ2-7, with D tentatively TRBD1 (6 bases). Per the germline V gene, CDR1 is MDHEN and CDR2 is SYDVKM. The CDR3 totals 17 residues. V lost 4 bases to trimming and J lost 2 bases, with 21 bases between them. CDR3 DNA sequence: TGTGCCAGCAGTTCCCCCGCCCGACAGGCCCTACCCTACGAGCAGTACTTC. Translating gives CASSSPARQALPYEQYF.

About this clone: The same CDR3 can be traced to other DNA sequences in this sample. The genes are TRBV6-5 and TRBJ2-7; 7 bases are a match to TRBD2. Trimming at V came to 6 bases and at J to 0 bases, leaving 8 bases not matched to a gene. The CDR3 length is 15 residues. The V gene's germline CDR1 is MNHEY and CDR2 SVGAGI. The CDR3 DNA reads as TGTGCCAGCAGATCTCTCGGGACTAACTCCTACGAGCAGTACTTC. This translates into CASRSLGTNSYEQYF.

The chain links TRBV6-6 to TRBJ1-5; TRBD1 agrees at 7 bases. The V gene's germline CDR1 is MNHNY and CDR2 SVGAGI (reference sequence). After removal of 4 bases from V and 4 bases from J, the junction contained 4 bases not matched to a gene. The CDR3 sequence is 14 residues long. The CDR3 protein is CASSWTGGNQPQHF. The CDR3 nucleotides read TGTGCCAGCAGTTGGACAGGAGGTAATCAGCCCCAGCATTTT.

The rearrangement links TRBV28 to TRBJ1-2; the match to TRBD1 covers 11 bases. V gave up 2 bases and J gave up 6 bases; unmatched junction bases: 2. Germline V lookup: CDR1 MDHEN, CDR2 SYDVKM. This CDR3 has 14 amino acids. CDR3 sequence (DNA): TGTGCCAGCAGTTTACGGGGACAGGGGGATGGCTACACCTTC. This translates into CASSLRGQGDGYTF.

The chain combines TRBV4-1 with TRBJ2-7, with 7 positions matching TRBD1. V shed 4 bases, J shed 4 bases, and the junction held 7 bases outside the gene matches. This CDR3 region has 14 residues. In germline, CDR1 is MGHRA, CDR2 YSYEKL. CDR3 DNA sequence: TGCGCCAGCAGCCCACGACAGGGCTTGTACGAGCAGTACTTC. Its translation is CASSPRQGLYEQYF.

V is TRBV30 and J is TRBJ2-7; 7 bases align to TRBD1. Per germline, CDR1 GTSNPN and CDR2 SVGIG (reference sequence). The CDR3 totals 13 residues. J was trimmed by 3 bases and V by 0 bases; bases with no gene match: 2. The CDR3 bases are TGTGCCTGGAGTGTAAGGGGGCGCTACGAGCAGTACTTC. Its translation: CAWSVRGRYEQYF.

CDR3 nucleotides: TGTGCCAGCACCCCGGGAATCGACATAAACAACTATGGCTACACCTTC. Translating gives CASTPGIDINNYGYTF. This chain links TRBV9 with TRBJ1-2; D remains ambiguous. CDR1 is SGDLS and CDR2 is YYNGEE in the germline V gene. With 6 bases removed from V and 2 bases from J, the gap between germline ends came to 20 bases. The CDR3 runs to 16 residues.

V and J are TRBV5-1 and TRBJ1-1; 7 nucleotides match TRBD1. The length of the CDR3 is 15 residues. The J segment lost 1 base and the V segment lost 0 bases, leaving 3 bases of the junction unmatched. CDR1 and CDR2 (germline): SGHRS, YFSETQ. This CDR3 reads CASSLGDRPNTEAFF. Here the CDR3 DNA reads TGCGCCAGCAGCTTGGGGGACAGACCGAACACTGAAGCTTTCTTT.

The genes are TRBV7-9 and TRBJ2-7; 7 nucleotides line up with TRBD2. Germline values: CDR1 SEHNR, CDR2 FQNEAQ (reference sequence). V lost 6 bases to trimming and J lost 0 bases; unmatched junction nucleotides: 5. This CDR3 comprises 14 residues. CDR3 bases: TGTGCCAGCAGGGGGGGGATCAGCTCCTACGAGCAGTACTTC. It translates to CASRGGISSYEQYF.